This is a list of T cell receptor beta chains from one sample in a study of blood T cell repertoires in COVID-19. TCRdb keeps only in-frame clones here, not all; method: immunoSEQ multiplex PCR. Of roughly 88,000 clones detected, 85% to 95% appear once; the ten largest clones hold 3% to 4%. What was sequenced was peripheral blood. The receptors shown here come from a woman aged 45-65 years in a cohort sampled during active COVID-19. Each CDR3 is given with its conserved first and last residue. The order of the fields is CDR3 protein, CDR3 DNA, clone size, D gene, J gene, V gene. The D gene is left open where the match is weak. Some rows mark clone size as missing; the rest say once, few, many or name a class of expanded clone.

CDR3aa: CASIKGLNQPQHF
CDR3nt: TGTGCCAGTATAAAGGGGTTAAATCAGCCCCAGCATTTT
abundance: -
d_gene: -
j_gene: TRBJ1-5
v_gene: TRBV19

CDR3aa: CASSLRAGVSPSYNEQFF
CDR3nt: TGCGCCAGCAGCTTACGGGCGGGAGTATCACCTTCCTACAATGAGCAGTTCTTC
abundance: -
d_gene: TRBD2
j_gene: TRBJ2-1
v_gene: TRBV5-1

CDR3aa: CASSRPRTGIPGELFF
CDR3nt: TGTGCCAGCAGCCGACCACGGACAGGAATCCCCGGGGAGCTGTTTTTT
abundance: -
d_gene: TRBD1
j_gene: TRBJ2-2
v_gene: TRBV16

CDR3aa: CASSLGQGRETQYF
CDR3nt: TGTGCCAGCAGCTTGGGGCAGGGCCGAGAGACCCAGTACTTC
abundance: -
d_gene: -
j_gene: TRBJ2-5
v_gene: TRBV5-8

CDR3aa: CASSPRLAVAQYF
CDR3nt: TGTGCCAGCAGCCCCAGACTAGCGGTCGCGCAGTATTTT
abundance: -
d_gene: TRBD2
j_gene: TRBJ2-3
v_gene: TRBV9

CDR3aa: CAISAQGNEQFF
CDR3nt: TGTGCCATCAGTGCTCAGGGCAATGAGCAGTTCTTC
abundance: -
d_gene: -
j_gene: TRBJ2-1
v_gene: TRBV10-3

CDR3aa: CASSFTGSSYNSPLHF
CDR3nt: TGCGCCAGCAGCTTTACAGGGAGCTCCTATAATTCACCCCTCCACTTT
abundance: -
d_gene: -
j_gene: TRBJ1-6
v_gene: TRBV5-1

CDR3aa: CASSATEGYEQYF
CDR3nt: TGTGCCAGTAGCGCGACGGAGGGTTACGAGCAGTACTTC
abundance: -
d_gene: -
j_gene: TRBJ2-7
v_gene: TRBV19

CDR3aa: CAVHVGDFQNTEAFF
CDR3nt: TGTGCCGTGCACGTCGGGGACTTTCAGAACACTGAAGCTTTCTTT
abundance: few
d_gene: -
j_gene: TRBJ1-1
v_gene: TRBV7-9

CDR3aa: CASTPGGMNTEAFF
CDR3nt: TGCGCCAGCACCCCAGGGGGAATGAACACTGAAGCTTTCTTT
abundance: -
d_gene: TRBD1
j_gene: TRBJ1-1
v_gene: TRBV5-1

CDR3aa: CASGTGGSSGNTIYF
CDR3nt: TGTGCTAGTGGGACAGGGGGGTCGTCTGGAAACACCATATATTTT
abundance: -
d_gene: TRBD1
j_gene: TRBJ1-3
v_gene: TRBV12-5

CDR3aa: CASSLGQSGEQYF
CDR3nt: TGTGCCAGCAGCTTAGGGCAGAGCGGCGAGCAGTACTTC
abundance: -
d_gene: -
j_gene: TRBJ2-7
v_gene: TRBV7-2

CDR3aa: CASTSGYNEQFF
CDR3nt: TGTGCCAGTACTTCCGGCTACAATGAGCAGTTCTTC
abundance: -
d_gene: -
j_gene: TRBJ2-1
v_gene: TRBV19

CDR3aa: CASSLVSGGSYNEQFF
CDR3nt: TGTGCCAGCAGCTTAGTAAGTGGCGGCTCCTACAATGAGCAGTTCTTC
abundance: -
d_gene: -
j_gene: TRBJ2-1
v_gene: TRBV7-9

CDR3aa: CASSLRGGVSTETQYF
CDR3nt: TGTGCCAGCAGTTTGAGGGGAGGGGTTAGCACGGAGACCCAGTACTTC
abundance: -
d_gene: TRBD2
j_gene: TRBJ2-5
v_gene: TRBV28

CDR3aa: CASRFDRNYGYTF
CDR3nt: TGCGCCAGCAGGTTCGACAGAAACTATGGCTACACCTTC
abundance: -
d_gene: -
j_gene: TRBJ1-2
v_gene: TRBV5-1

CDR3aa: CASSLNFGQGDEKLFF
CDR3nt: TGTGCCAGCAGCTTGAATTTCGGACAGGGGGATGAAAAACTGTTTTTT
abundance: -
d_gene: TRBD1
j_gene: TRBJ1-4
v_gene: TRBV5-5

CDR3aa: CASSSSPSRHLSYEQYF
CDR3nt: TGTGCCAGCAGCTCCTCACCGTCCAGGCACCTCTCCTACGAGCAGTACTTC
abundance: -
d_gene: -
j_gene: TRBJ2-7
v_gene: TRBV7-9

CDR3aa: CASSRPQGLGQPQHF
CDR3nt: TGTGCCAGCAGTCGCCCACAGGGACTAGGGCAGCCCCAGCATTTT
abundance: -
d_gene: -
j_gene: TRBJ1-5
v_gene: TRBV6-6

CDR3aa: CASSLTSEFYTF
CDR3nt: TGCGCCAGCAGCTTGACGTCAGAATTCTACACCTTC
abundance: -
d_gene: -
j_gene: TRBJ1-2
v_gene: TRBV5-1

CDR3aa: CASSWAGGEQFF
CDR3nt: TGTGCCAGCAGCTGGGCCGGTGGTGAGCAGTTCTTC
abundance: -
d_gene: -
j_gene: TRBJ2-1
v_gene: TRBV11-3

CDR3aa: CASSLNGAGVYGYTF
CDR3nt: TGTGCCAGTAGCCTCAATGGGGCAGGGGTGTATGGCTACACCTTC
abundance: -
d_gene: -
j_gene: TRBJ1-2
v_gene: TRBV19

CDR3aa: CASSFSTGGAMTQYF
CDR3nt: TGTGCCAGCAGTTTCTCCACCGGGGGGGCGATGACCCAGTACTTC
abundance: -
d_gene: TRBD2
j_gene: TRBJ2-5
v_gene: TRBV27

CDR3aa: CAWSSRTGIAWGYTF
CDR3nt: TGTGCCTGGAGTTCTCGAACAGGGATCGCTTGGGGCTACACCTTC
abundance: -
d_gene: -
j_gene: TRBJ1-2
v_gene: TRBV30

CDR3aa: CASNPGSSGPNTGELFF
CDR3nt: TGTGCCAGCAACCCGGGCTCTAGCGGGCCGAACACCGGGGAGCTGTTTTTT
abundance: -
d_gene: TRBD2
j_gene: TRBJ2-2
v_gene: TRBV5-6

CDR3aa: CAWSHETNEKLFF
CDR3nt: TGTGCCTGGAGTCACGAGACTAATGAAAAACTGTTTTTT
abundance: -
d_gene: -
j_gene: TRBJ1-4
v_gene: TRBV30

CDR3aa: CASSGTGQNIQYF
CDR3nt: TGTGCCAGCAGCGGGACAGGGCAAAACATTCAGTACTTC
abundance: -
d_gene: -
j_gene: TRBJ2-4
v_gene: TRBV21-1

CDR3aa: CASQRSGRGEQYF
CDR3nt: TGTGCCAGCCAGAGGAGCGGGAGGGGGGAGCAGTACTTC
abundance: few
d_gene: TRBD2
j_gene: TRBJ2-7
v_gene: TRBV28

CDR3aa: CASSVSPGLPSEQYF
CDR3nt: TGTGCCAGCAGTGTATCACCGGGACTACCATCCGAGCAGTACTTC
abundance: few
d_gene: TRBD2
j_gene: TRBJ2-7
v_gene: TRBV27

CDR3aa: CAWSSRVENQPQHF
CDR3nt: TGTGCCTGGAGTTCGAGGGTAGAGAATCAGCCCCAGCATTTT
abundance: -
d_gene: -
j_gene: TRBJ1-5
v_gene: TRBV30

CDR3aa: CASSLETGYNEQFF
CDR3nt: TGTGCCAGCAGTCTAGAGACAGGTTACAATGAGCAGTTCTTC
abundance: -
d_gene: -
j_gene: TRBJ2-1
v_gene: TRBV2

CDR3aa: CASSWGGSEAFF
CDR3nt: TGTGCCAGCAGCTGGGGGGGCTCTGAAGCTTTCTTT
abundance: -
d_gene: -
j_gene: TRBJ1-1
v_gene: TRBV5-4

CDR3aa: CASSQQPGTGRNTGELFF
CDR3nt: TGTGCCAGCAGCCAGCAACCAGGGACAGGGAGGAACACCGGGGAGCTGTTTTTT
abundance: few
d_gene: TRBD1
j_gene: TRBJ2-2
v_gene: TRBV14